This T cell receptor beta chain was obtained from a study of cytomegalovirus exposure and HLA in healthy donors. Overall study findings and caveats: Sequencing likely caused a cluster of highly shared sequence variants.

A word on this clone: The antigen remains unidentified.

With 4 bases clipped from V and 8 bases from J, the junction kept 3 bases outside the gene matches. CDR3 size: 12 residues. Germline V lookup: CDR1 MNHEY, CDR2 SVGAGI. The PCR made use of 60 Vbeta and 13 Jbeta primers. Clones were sequenced by immunoSEQ multiplex PCR, and TCRdb holds only the in-frame ones, with some missing. Altogether around 190,000 clones are present, around 79% being singletons, with the ten largest covering 4.4%. This rearrangement joins TRBV6-5 to TRBJ1-2; 8 nucleotides match TRBD1. This clonotype originated in a woman aged 25 to 39 in good health and CMV-seropositive. Sequencing used PBMCs. CDR3 residues: CASSSQGDGYTF. The CDR3 DNA is TGTGCCAGCAGTTCACAGGGGGACGGCTACACCTTC.